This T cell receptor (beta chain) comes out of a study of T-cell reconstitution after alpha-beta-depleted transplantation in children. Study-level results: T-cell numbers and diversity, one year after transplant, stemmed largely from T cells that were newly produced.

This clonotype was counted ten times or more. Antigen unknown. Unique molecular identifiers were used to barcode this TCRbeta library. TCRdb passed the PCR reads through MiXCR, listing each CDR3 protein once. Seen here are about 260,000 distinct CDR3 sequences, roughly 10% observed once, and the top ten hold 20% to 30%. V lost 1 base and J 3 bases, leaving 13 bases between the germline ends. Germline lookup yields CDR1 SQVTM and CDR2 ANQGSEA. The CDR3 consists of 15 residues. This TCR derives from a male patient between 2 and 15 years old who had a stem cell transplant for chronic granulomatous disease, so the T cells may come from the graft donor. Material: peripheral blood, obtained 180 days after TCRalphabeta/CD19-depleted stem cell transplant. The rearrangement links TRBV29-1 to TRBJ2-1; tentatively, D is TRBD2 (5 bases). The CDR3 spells CSVEGSEDLYNEQFF. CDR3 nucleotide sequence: TGCAGCGTTGAAGGTTCGGAGGACCTCTACAATGAGCAGTTCTTC.